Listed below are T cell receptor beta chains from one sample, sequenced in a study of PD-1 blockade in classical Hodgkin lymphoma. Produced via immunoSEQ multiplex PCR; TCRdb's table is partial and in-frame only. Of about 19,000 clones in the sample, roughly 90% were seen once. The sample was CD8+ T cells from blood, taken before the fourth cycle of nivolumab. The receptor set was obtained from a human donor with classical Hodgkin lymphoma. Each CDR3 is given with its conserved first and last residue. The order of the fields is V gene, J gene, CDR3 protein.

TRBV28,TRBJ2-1,CASSFDRDLYNEQFF
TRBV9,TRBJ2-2,CASSGGDRGNTGELFF
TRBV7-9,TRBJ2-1,CASSAPSGGVSYNEQFF
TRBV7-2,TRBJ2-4,CASSPNSGIRPWNIQYF
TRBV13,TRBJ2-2,CASSLGLALNTGELFF
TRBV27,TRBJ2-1,CASNLVGGAGNEQFF
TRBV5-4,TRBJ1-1,CASSLGSTEAFF
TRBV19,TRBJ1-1,CASSDRGRIRNTEAFF
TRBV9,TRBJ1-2,CASSVRNRQGYTF
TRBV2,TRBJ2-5,CASVVAGQQETQYF
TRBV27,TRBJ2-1,CASSFGAGGPYEQFF
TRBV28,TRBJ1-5,CASSSRLGVNQPQHF
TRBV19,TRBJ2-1,CASSLGGSSYNEQFF
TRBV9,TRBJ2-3,CASSAETGGDSDTQYF
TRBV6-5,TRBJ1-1,CASSYSSGMNTEAFF
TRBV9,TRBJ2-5,CASSVGLLAGETQYF
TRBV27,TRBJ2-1,CASSLLAGGIGRNEQFF
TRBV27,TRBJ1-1,CASRGTGSEAFF
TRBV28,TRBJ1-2,CASSLFGQLYGYTF
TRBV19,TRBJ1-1,CASKPGRATEAFF
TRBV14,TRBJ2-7,CASSQEKTSTPYEQYF
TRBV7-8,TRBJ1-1,CASSLNFYGTEAFF
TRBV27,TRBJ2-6,CASSFSTGPLSGANVLTF
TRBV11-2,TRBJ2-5,CASSLDLDGLAGETQYF
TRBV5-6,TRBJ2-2,CASSWGRNTGELFF
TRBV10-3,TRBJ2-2,CAISESIGLDLSTGELFF
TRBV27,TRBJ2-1,CASSLFSELSYNEQFF
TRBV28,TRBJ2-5,CASNEGLAGLAGGETQYF
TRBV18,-,CASSLLAGGPYEQYF
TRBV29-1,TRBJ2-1,CSAGRQGAHNEQFF
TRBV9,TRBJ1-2,CASSVQQKWGADGYTF
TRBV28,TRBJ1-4,CASRPTGEGEKLFF
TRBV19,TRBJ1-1,CASSIQKNTEAFF
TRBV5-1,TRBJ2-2,CASSFNRGWGTGELFF